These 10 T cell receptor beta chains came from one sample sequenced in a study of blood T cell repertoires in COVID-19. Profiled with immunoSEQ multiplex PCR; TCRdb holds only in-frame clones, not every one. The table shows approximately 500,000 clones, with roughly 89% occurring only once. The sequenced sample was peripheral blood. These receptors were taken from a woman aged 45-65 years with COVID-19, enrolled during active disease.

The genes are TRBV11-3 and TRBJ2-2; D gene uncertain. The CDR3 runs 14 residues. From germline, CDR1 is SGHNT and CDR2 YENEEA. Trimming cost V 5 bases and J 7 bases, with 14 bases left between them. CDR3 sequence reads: CASSPSPASGELFF. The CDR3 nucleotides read TGTGCCAGCAGCCCTAGTCCCGCTAGCGGGGAGCTGTTTTTT.

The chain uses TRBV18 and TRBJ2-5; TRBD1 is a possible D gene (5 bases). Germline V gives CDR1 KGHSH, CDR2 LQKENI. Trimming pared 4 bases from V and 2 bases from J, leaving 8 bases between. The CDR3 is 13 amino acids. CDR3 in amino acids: CASSQRGQETQYF. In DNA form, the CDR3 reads TGTGCCAGCTCACAAAGGGGACAAGAGACCCAGTACTTC.

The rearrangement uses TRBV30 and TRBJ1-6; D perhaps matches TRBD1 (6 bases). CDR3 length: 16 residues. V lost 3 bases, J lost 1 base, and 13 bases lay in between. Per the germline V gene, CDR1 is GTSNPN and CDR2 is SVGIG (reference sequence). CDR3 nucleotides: TGTGCCTGGAGACCGGGGGGCGCATCCTATAATTCACCCCTCCACTTT. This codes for CAWRPGGASYNSPLHF.

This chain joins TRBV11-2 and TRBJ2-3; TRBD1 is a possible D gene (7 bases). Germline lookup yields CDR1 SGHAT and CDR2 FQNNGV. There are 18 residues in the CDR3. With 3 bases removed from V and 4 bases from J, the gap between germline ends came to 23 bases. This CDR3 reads CASSLRFLRGAVADTQYF. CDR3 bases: TGTGCCAGCAGCTTGCGATTCCTCAGGGGGGCTGTAGCAGATACGCAGTATTTT.

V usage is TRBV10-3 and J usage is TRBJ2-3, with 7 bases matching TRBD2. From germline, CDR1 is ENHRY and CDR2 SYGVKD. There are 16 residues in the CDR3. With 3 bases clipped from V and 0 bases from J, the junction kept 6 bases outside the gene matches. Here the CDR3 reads CAISDPSGPSTDTQYF. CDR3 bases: TGTGCCATCAGTGACCCTAGCGGTCCTAGCACAGATACGCAGTATTTT.

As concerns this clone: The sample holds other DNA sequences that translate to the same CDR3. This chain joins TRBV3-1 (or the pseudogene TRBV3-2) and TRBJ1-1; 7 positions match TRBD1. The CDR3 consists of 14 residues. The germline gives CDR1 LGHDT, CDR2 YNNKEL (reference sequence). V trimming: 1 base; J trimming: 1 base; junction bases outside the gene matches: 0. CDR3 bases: TGTGCCAGCAGCCAAGGGGACAGGAACACTGAAGCTTTCTTT. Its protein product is CASSQGDRNTEAFF.

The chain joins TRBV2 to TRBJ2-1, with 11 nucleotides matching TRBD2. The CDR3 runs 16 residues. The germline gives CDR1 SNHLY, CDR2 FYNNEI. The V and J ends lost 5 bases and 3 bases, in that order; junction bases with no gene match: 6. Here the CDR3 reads CASSPMTSGNYNEQFF. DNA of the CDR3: TGTGCCAGCAGTCCCATGACTAGCGGGAACTACAATGAGCAGTTCTTC.

The CDR3 is CASSLGESVREQYF. The CDR3 DNA reads as TGCGCCAGCAGCTTGGGGGAGTCAGTTCGCGAGCAGTACTTC. V and J are TRBV5-1 and TRBJ2-7, with D possibly TRBD2 on 5 matching bases. CDR1 is SGHRS and CDR2 is YFSETQ in the germline V gene. The CDR3 length is 14 residues. The germline V and J ends were trimmed by 0 bases and 6 bases, with 13 bases remaining between them.

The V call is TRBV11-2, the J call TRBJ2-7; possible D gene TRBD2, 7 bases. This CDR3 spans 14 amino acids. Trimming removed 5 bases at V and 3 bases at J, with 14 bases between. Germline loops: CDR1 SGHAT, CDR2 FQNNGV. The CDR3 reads CASSLGGAGYEQYF. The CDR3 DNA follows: TGTGCCAGCAGCCTGGGGGGGGCGGGCTACGAGCAGTACTTC.

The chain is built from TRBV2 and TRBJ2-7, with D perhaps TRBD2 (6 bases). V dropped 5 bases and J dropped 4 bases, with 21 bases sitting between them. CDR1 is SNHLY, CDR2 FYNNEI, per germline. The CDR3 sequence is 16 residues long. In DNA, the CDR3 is TGTGCCAGCAGTCTAGAGGAGGGATCCCCCCCGTACGAGCAGTACTTC. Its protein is CASSLEEGSPPYEQYF.